The next 28 T cell receptor beta chains were all read from a single sample in a study of cytomegalovirus exposure and HLA in healthy donors (dated by TCRdb to 2016 to 2017). The library was generated by the immunoSEQ multiplex PCR assay. The multiplex PCR relied on a mix of 60 forward primers for TCR Vbeta segments and 13 reverse primers for TCR Jbeta segments. In TCRdb, the immuneACCESS table is reduced to in-frame sequences with V and J assigned. These tables do not hold every clone; where another copy was compared, an unresolved V gene accounts for under half, and the others remain unexplained. The sample table holds 85,000 to 100,000 clones, of which around 76% were seen once. Of the sample, over 6% is held by the ten largest clones. The sample was PBMCs. All receptors come from a man aged 35-49 years in good health and CMV-seropositive.

This sequence joins TRBV10-2 and TRBJ2-7; 10 positions agree with TRBD1. Germline trimming cut 2 bases from V and 4 bases from J; bases unmatched to any gene: 8. CDR3 length: 16 amino acids. From germline, CDR1 is WSHSY and CDR2 SAAADI. The CDR3 DNA follows: TGCGCCAGCAGTGAGGGCGGGGACAGGGGAAGGTACGAGCAGTACTTC. It yields the protein CASSEGGDRGRYEQYF.

This clone has a single count. In DNA form, the CDR3 reads TGTGCCAGCAGTCGACAGGGGGCGAGCACAGATACGCAGTATTTT. It translates to CASSRQGASTDTQYF. V usage is TRBV6-5 and J usage is TRBJ2-3, with 10 nucleotides matching TRBD1. CDR3 size: 15 residues. CDR1 is MNHEY, CDR2 SVGAGI, per germline. V was pared by 5 bases and J by 0 bases, with 2 bases of the junction left unmatched.

The rearrangement links TRBV10-3 to TRBJ2-3, with D perhaps TRBD2 (5 bases). Germline CDR1 reads ENHRY; CDR2 reads SYGVKD. The CDR3 is 16 residues long. Trimming removed 0 bases at V and 0 bases at J, with 10 bases between. The CDR3 sequence is CAISESATISTDTQYF. CDR3 coding DNA: TGTGCCATCAGTGAGTCTGCGACTATTAGCACAGATACGCAGTATTTT.

This chain uses TRBV5-4 with TRBJ2-5, with 9 bases fitting TRBD1. This CDR3 spans 13 amino acids. The junction had 9 bases not matched to a gene; V was cut back by 4 bases and J by 11 bases. CDR1 and CDR2 from the germline V gene are SGHNT and YYREEE (reference sequence). The chain's CDR3 is CASSPGTGLEQYF. CDR3 sequence (DNA): TGTGCCAGCAGCCCCGGGACAGGGCTTGAGCAGTACTTC.

The chain carries TRBV29-1 and TRBJ1-2; no clear D gene. Looked up from germline, CDR1 is SQVTM and CDR2 is ANQGSEA. The CDR3 spans 13 residues. The ends were cut back, 6 bases at V and 3 bases at J, with 14 bases in the middle. The CDR3 DNA reads TGCAGCGTGGGAGGGATGGGAGACTATGGCTACACCTTC. Protein product: CSVGGMGDYGYTF.

The chain couples TRBV7-6 to TRBJ2-3; 12 bases are a match to TRBD2. CDR1 is SGHVS, CDR2 FNYEAQ, per germline. This CDR3 region has 16 residues. The V gene end was trimmed by 5 bases and the J gene end by 2 bases; junction bases not matched to a gene: 5. CDR3 bases: TGTGCCAGCAGCAGGACTAGCGGGGCCATCACAGATACGCAGTATTTT. It encodes CASSRTSGAITDTQYF.

This chain connects TRBV19 to TRBJ2-3; tentatively, D is TRBD2 (6 bases). Trimming stripped 0 bases from V and 2 bases from J, with 18 bases between. From germline, CDR1 is LNHDA and CDR2 SQIVND (reference sequence). The CDR3 spans 18 residues. The CDR3 DNA is TGTGCCAGTAGTATAGATAAGGGACTTGCGATTATCACAGATACGCAGTATTTT. Translating gives CASSIDKGLAIITDTQYF.

The chain joins TRBV5-1 to TRBJ2-7; 14 nucleotides match TRBD2. The CDR3 sequence is 15 residues long. Trimming took 7 bases from V and 3 from J; bases not matched to a gene: 6. Germline V gene data show CDR1 as SGHRS and CDR2 as YFSETQ. CDR3 nucleotide sequence: TGCGCCAGCGGAGGGACTAGCGGGAGCAGCTACGAGCAGTACTTC. Its protein is CASGGTSGSSYEQYF.

The rearrangement uses TRBV5-6 and TRBJ2-7, with D perhaps matching TRBD1 (5 bases). Trimming removed 6 bases at V and 3 bases at J, with 25 bases between. The CDR3 sequence is 17 residues long. From germline, CDR1 is SGHDT and CDR2 YYEEEE. CDR3 loop: CASMSWQGQTQYYEQYF. DNA for the CDR3: TGTGCCAGCATGTCGTGGCAGGGCCAGACCCAATACTACGAGCAGTACTTC.

The V call is TRBV4-3, the J call TRBJ2-1; 14 bases are shared with TRBD2. The germline V gene encodes CDR1 LGHNA and CDR2 YSLEER. This CDR3 spans 17 amino acids. V lost 3 bases, J lost 4 bases, and 5 bases stayed unmatched. The CDR3 DNA reads TGCGCCAGCAGCCAGGGGACTAGCGGGAGAAGGTACAATGAGCAGTTCTTC. This translates into CASSQGTSGRRYNEQFF.

V and J are TRBV9 and TRBJ2-5; TRBD2 aligns across 8 bases. CDR1 and CDR2 from the germline V gene are SGDLS and YYNGEE. The J segment lost 3 bases and the V segment lost 0 bases, leaving 10 bases of the junction unmatched. CDR3 length: 17 amino acids. This CDR3 is CASSVGGGGGGKETQYF. CDR3 sequence (DNA): TGTGCCAGCAGCGTAGGCGGCGGGGGCGGGGGGAAAGAGACCCAGTACTTC. The whole variable domain, remainder taken from reference TRBV9 and TRBJ2-5, is DSGVTQTPKHLITATGQRVTLRCSPRSGDLSVYWYQQSLDQGLQFLIQYYNGEERAKGNILERFSAQQFPDLHSELNLSSLELGDSALYFCASSVGGGGGGKETQYFGPGTRLLVL.

The chain couples TRBV2 to TRBJ1-4; D possibly corresponds to TRBD1 (6 bases). The length of the CDR3 is 13 residues. The germline V gene encodes CDR1 SNHLY and CDR2 FYNNEI. V gave up 8 bases and J gave up 8 bases, with 15 bases separating them. CDR3 nucleotides: TGTGCCAGCCATACAGGGCCGTTAGAAAAACTGTTTTTT. It yields the protein CASHTGPLEKLFF.

The chain uses TRBV9 and TRBJ1-2, with D maybe TRBD1 (5 bases). This CDR3 spans 15 amino acids. Germline CDR1 reads SGDLS; CDR2 reads YYNGEE. Trimming removed 6 bases from V and 2 bases from J, with 17 bases in between. As DNA, the CDR3 is TGTGCCAGCACTCCGGAGGTTGGGGGGAACTATGGCTACACCTTC. It specifies CASTPEVGGNYGYTF.

The chain links TRBV15 to TRBJ1-5, with D hard to call. Germline V gene sequence: CDR1 LNHNV, CDR2 YYDKDF (reference sequence). The CDR3 spans 14 residues. V was clipped by 5 bases and J by 5 bases, with 13 bases between them. The CDR3 DNA sequence: TGTGCCACCAGCGAAGGAACTACCTATCAGCCCCAGCATTTT. It specifies CATSEGTTYQPQHF.

Here the CDR3 reads CASAGPCSAFF. The DNA of the CDR3 is TGTGCTAGTGCAGGGCCCTGTTCGGCTTTCTTT. The rearrangement joins TRBV12-5 to TRBJ1-1, with D tentatively TRBD1 (5 bases). The length of the CDR3 is 11 residues. Trimming cost V 7 bases and J 11 bases, with 14 bases left between them. Germline V gives CDR1 LGHNT, CDR2 FRNRAP.

This clone showed up just a few times. This rearrangement joins TRBV27 to TRBJ2-2, with 15 bases aligning to TRBD2. From germline, CDR1 is MNHEY and CDR2 SMNVEV (reference sequence). The CDR3 consists of 21 residues. The trim removed 5 bases at V and 1 base at J, leaving 14 bases unmatched. CDR3 sequence (DNA): TGTGCCAGCAGTCCCGTACGACTAGGGACTAGCGGGAGGCTGAACACCGGGGAGCTGTTTTTT. Translating gives CASSPVRLGTSGRLNTGELFF.

The rearrangement links TRBV5-6 to TRBJ2-5, with TRBD2 matching 12 bases. The CDR3 is made up of 16 amino acids. The V segment lost 3 bases and the J segment 0 bases; nucleotides outside the gene matches: 3. CDR1 is SGHDT, CDR2 YYEEEE, per germline. The CDR3 region is CASSSGLAGYQETQYF. Here the CDR3 DNA reads TGTGCCAGCAGCTCGGGACTAGCGGGTTACCAAGAGACCCAGTACTTC.

J is TRBJ2-3 and V is TRBV19, with 8 bases lining up with TRBD1. Germline values: CDR1 LNHDA, CDR2 SQIVND (reference sequence). CDR3 length: 15 amino acids. Germline trimming cut 2 bases from V and 1 base from J; bases unmatched to any gene: 2. The CDR3 sequence is CASSIRTGRTDTQYF. The CDR3 bases are TGTGCCAGTAGTATACGGACAGGGCGCACAGATACGCAGTATTTT.

V gene TRBV4-2 combines with J gene TRBJ2-5; D is unresolved. CDR1 and CDR2 from the germline V gene are LGHNA and YNFKEQ. V was clipped by 0 bases and J by 7 bases, with 15 bases between them. CDR3 length: 15 residues. CDR3 bases: TGTGCCAGCAGCCAAGATCCAGACACTCAATTGACCCAGTACTTC. Residues: CASSQDPDTQLTQYF.

The chain carries TRBV5-6 and TRBJ1-4; unclear D gene. Trimming shortened V by 4 bases and J by 7 bases, and 11 bases separated the two germline ends. Germline-derived CDR1 and CDR2 are SGHDT and YYEEEE. This CDR3 spans 13 amino acids. Here the CDR3 reads CASSLRAGEKLFF. As DNA, the CDR3 is TGTGCCAGCAGCCTCCGGGCGGGTGAAAAACTGTTTTTT.

The rearrangement links TRBV7-9 to TRBJ2-5, with D possibly being TRBD2 (6 bases). Trimming cost V 3 bases and J 5 bases, with 10 bases left between them. The CDR3 extends over 13 amino acids. Germline V gene sequence: CDR1 SEHNR, CDR2 FQNEAQ (reference sequence). DNA for the CDR3: TGTGCCAGCAGCTTTGTCGGAGGGGAGACCCAGTACTTC. It encodes CASSFVGGETQYF. Using reference TRBV7-9 and TRBJ2-5 for the parts outside the CDR3, the full variable domain is DTGVSQNPRHKITKRGQNVTFRCDPISEHNRLYWYRQTLGQGPEFLTYFQNEAQLEKSRLLSDRFSAERPKGSFSTLEIQRTEQGDSAMYLCASSFVGGETQYFGPGTRLLVL.

The chain uses TRBV5-1 and TRBJ2-5, with TRBD2 matching 13 bases. This CDR3 has 16 residues. Germline assignment: CDR1 SGHRS and CDR2 YFSETQ. Trimming removed 4 bases from V and 1 base from J; junction bases left unmatched: 4. The CDR3 DNA reads as TGCGCCAGCAGCCTGGGGACTAGCGGGATCCAAGAGACCCAGTACTTC. Translated: CASSLGTSGIQETQYF.

This CDR3 is CASSPTGTGNTDTQYF. CDR3 bases: TGCGCCAGCAGTCCGACCGGGACAGGGAACACAGATACGCAGTATTTT. The chain joins TRBV10-2 to TRBJ2-3, with 9 nucleotides matching TRBD1. The CDR3 has 16 residues. V lost 5 bases, J lost 2 bases, and 8 bases stayed unmatched. From germline, CDR1 is WSHSY and CDR2 SAAADI.

This clone was seen just once. This chain uses TRBV2 with TRBJ2-2; D possibly corresponds to TRBD2 (6 bases). V lost 0 bases to trimming and J lost 7 bases, with 12 bases between them. The CDR3 runs 15 residues. Germline CDR1 and CDR2: SNHLY and FYNNEI. CDR3 in amino acids: CASSEAGRENGELFF. CDR3 sequence (DNA): TGTGCCAGCAGTGAAGCCGGACGGGAGAACGGGGAGCTGTTTTTT. Full variable domain (missing parts from reference TRBV2 and TRBJ2-2): EPEVTQTPSHQVTQMGQEVILRCVPISNHLYFYWYRQILGQKVEFLVSFYNNEISEKSEIFDDQFSVERPDGSNFTLKIRSTKLEDSAMYFCASSEAGRENGELFFGEGSRLTVL.

The chain is built from TRBV5-1 and TRBJ1-3, with 10 positions matching TRBD1. Trimming cost V 0 bases and J 11 bases; bases outside gene matches: 8. CDR3 length equals 15 residues. Germline lookup yields CDR1 SGHRS and CDR2 YFSETQ. The CDR3 spells CASSLAEGQGVPIYF. The CDR3 bases are TGCGCCAGCAGCTTGGCCGAAGGACAGGGGGTACCCATATATTTT.

The gene calls are TRBV7-9 and TRBJ2-2, with D tentatively TRBD2 (5 bases). V was shortened by 9 bases and J by 1 base, with 12 bases between the two germline ends. The CDR3 has 14 amino acids. Germline V CDR1 and CDR2: SEHNR, FQNEAQ (reference sequence). The DNA for the CDR3 is TGTGCCAGGGGTCGAGGGCAGAACACCGGGGAGCTGTTTTTT. Protein sequence: CARGRGQNTGELFF.

CDR3: CASSQQLGPNTSTDTQYF. The CDR3 DNA sequence: TGTGCCAGCAGCCAACAACTAGGGCCTAACACCAGCACAGATACGCAGTATTTT. The chain couples TRBV14 to TRBJ2-3, with TRBD2 as a possible D gene (5 bases). The CDR3 runs to 18 residues. Germline-derived CDR1 and CDR2 are SGHDN and FVKESK. V dropped 2 bases and J dropped 0 bases, with 18 bases sitting between them.

The chain employs TRBV6-1 and TRBJ1-4, with 7 bases that match TRBD1. Germline V gene lookup returns CDR1 MNHNS and CDR2 SASEGT. This CDR3 contains 14 residues. Trimming cost V 3 bases and J 6 bases; bases outside gene matches: 4. The CDR3 sequence is CASSDATGYEKLFF. The CDR3 DNA sequence: TGTGCCAGCAGTGATGCGACAGGGTATGAAAAACTGTTTTTT.